Listed below are T cell receptor beta chains from one sample, sequenced in a study of memory CD4+ T cells and cytomegalovirus serostatus. Clones were read by immunoSEQ multiplex PCR, and TCRdb kept only the in-frame ones, dropping some. Found here are about 48,000 clones, 78% of them singletons; the top ten hold approximately 0.8%. Sequencing used memory CD4+ T cells from blood. The receptors derive from an adult in good health and CMV-seronegative. Both conserved end residues are part of each CDR3. The order of the fields is V gene, J gene, D gene, clone size, CDR3 DNA, CDR3 protein. D genes are given only for firm matches. The listing skips clone size in some rows; elsewhere it reads once, few, many or a size class.

TRBV19	TRBJ2-5	NA	few	TGTGCCAGTAGTATGGCCATAGGGACCCAGTACTTC	CASSMAIGTQYF
TRBV18	TRBJ2-3	TRBD1	NA	TGTGCCAGCTCACTACCGGGACAGCGATTCACAGATACGCAGTATTTT	CASSLPGQRFTDTQYF
TRBV11-2	TRBJ2-2	NA	NA	TGTGCCAGCAGCTTAGAAGGGTACACCGGGGAGCTGTTTTTT	CASSLEGYTGELFF
TRBV14	TRBJ1-6	NA	NA	TGTGCCAGCAGCCCACCAGGGTCCTATAATTCACCCCTCCACTTT	CASSPPGSYNSPLHF
TRBV7-2	TRBJ2-5	TRBD2	few	TGTGCCAGCAGCTCCGAGAGCGGGAGGGCCGGGGAGACCCAGTACTTC	CASSSESGRAGETQYF
TRBV7-9	TRBJ2-5	TRBD2	few	TGTGCCAGCAGCTTATATAGTAGCGGGGGTCAAGAGACCCAGTACTTC	CASSLYSSGGQETQYF
TRBV19	TRBJ1-1	TRBD1	NA	TGTGCCAGTAGTACTCGACAGGGGACCTATGAAGCTTTCTTT	CASSTRQGTYEAFF
TRBV20-1	TRBJ1-5	NA	NA	TGCAGTGCTAGCGCTAATCAGCCCCAGCATTTT	CSASANQPQHF
TRBV11-2	TRBJ2-7	TRBD2	NA	TGTGCCAGCAGCTCCAGACTAGCGGGAGGTTGGGGGGAGCAGTACTTC	CASSSRLAGGWGEQYF
TRBV7-2	TRBJ1-6	NA	once	TGTGCCAGCAGCCGGACGAGCTCCTATAATTCACCCCTCCACTTT	CASSRTSSYNSPLHF
TRBV6-1	TRBJ2-6	NA	NA	TGTGCCAGCAGTGTTCTCGATTCTGGGGCCAACGTCCTGACTTTC	CASSVLDSGANVLTF
TRBV28	TRBJ1-2	NA	NA	TGTGCCAGCAGTTTGGCGACCGGTGGCTACACCTTC	CASSLATGGYTF
TRBV5-8	TRBJ2-5	TRBD1	NA	TGTGCCAGCAGCTCCCGGGACAGGGGTGAGACCCAGTACTTC	CASSSRDRGETQYF
TRBV6-1	TRBJ2-7	TRBD1	NA	TGTGCCAGCAGTGGTAGGACAGGGGGTCCCTCGGGCGAGCAGTACTTC	CASSGRTGGPSGEQYF